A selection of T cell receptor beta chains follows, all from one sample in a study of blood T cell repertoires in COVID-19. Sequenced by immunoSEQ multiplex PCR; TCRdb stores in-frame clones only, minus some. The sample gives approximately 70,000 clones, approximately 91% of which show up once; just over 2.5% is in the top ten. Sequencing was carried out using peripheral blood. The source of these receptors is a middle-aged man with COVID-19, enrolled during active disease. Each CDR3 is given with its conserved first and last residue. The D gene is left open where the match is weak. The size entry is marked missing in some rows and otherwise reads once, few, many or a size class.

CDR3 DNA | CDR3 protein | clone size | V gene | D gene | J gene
TGCGCCAGCAGCTTGGAAGGGCCCAGGGGGCGGCTGGAGACCCAGTACTTC | CASSLEGPRGRLETQYF | NA | TRBV5-1 | TRBD1 | TRBJ2-5
TGTGCCAGTAGTTCCCAGGCAGGGGGGAATTCACCCCTCCACTTT | CASSSQAGGNSPLHF | NA | TRBV19 | TRBD1 | TRBJ1-6
TGTGCCAGCAGTTCCCCCGCGACAGGGGAGCGGTACGAGCAGTACTTC | CASSSPATGERYEQYF | NA | TRBV6-6 | TRBD1 | TRBJ2-7
TGTGCCAGCACCTTGACAGGGCTGAACACTGAAGCTTTCTTT | CASTLTGLNTEAFF | once | TRBV6-5 | TRBD1 | TRBJ1-1
TGTGCCAGCTCCCCCTCCGCGGCCGGGAACGACAATGAGCAGTTCTTC | CASSPSAAGNDNEQFF | NA | TRBV18 | NA | TRBJ2-1
TGCGCCAGCACTGGGCTAGCCGACAACACCGGGGAGCTGTTTTTT | CASTGLADNTGELFF | NA | TRBV5-1 | NA | TRBJ2-2
TGCAGCGTTGACGGCCCGGGTCCCTACGAGCAGTACTTC | CSVDGPGPYEQYF | NA | TRBV29-1 | NA | TRBJ2-7
TGTGCCAGCAGCTTTTCAGGCTCTGGAAACACCATATATTTT | CASSFSGSGNTIYF | NA | TRBV11-2 | NA | TRBJ1-3
TGTGCCAGCAGTGTCCAGGCCTCTTCTGCGGAGACCCAGTACTTC | CASSVQASSAETQYF | NA | TRBV2 | NA | TRBJ2-5
TGTGCCAGCAGTCTGACAGGGCTTGATTCACCCCTCCACTTT | CASSLTGLDSPLHF | NA | TRBV28 | TRBD1 | TRBJ1-6
TGTGCCAGCAGCCAGGGGGTAGCGGAGAACACCGGGGAGCTGTTTTTT | CASSQGVAENTGELFF | NA | TRBV7-3 | NA | TRBJ2-2
TGTGCCAGTAAGCTAGCGAACACCGGGGAGCTGTTTTTT | CASKLANTGELFF | NA | TRBV19 | NA | TRBJ2-2
TGTGCCAGCAGCACGACAGACTCCCAAGAGACCCAGTACTTC | CASSTTDSQETQYF | NA | TRBV6-5 | NA | TRBJ2-5
TGTGCCAGCAGCTCCGGAGTGGATACGCAGTATTTT | CASSSGVDTQYF | NA | TRBV7-9 | NA | TRBJ2-3
TGTGCCAGCCTTAGCGGGAGGGCCTTAGAGACCCAGTACTTC | CASLSGRALETQYF | NA | TRBV2 | TRBD2 | TRBJ2-5
TGTGCCAGCAGAGGACAGGTCGACGGTGAAGCTTTCTTT | CASRGQVDGEAFF | NA | TRBV6-5 | TRBD1 | TRBJ1-1
TGTGCCAGCAGCCATAGCGGGAGGGATTACAATGAGCAGTTCTTC | CASSHSGRDYNEQFF | NA | TRBV5-5 | TRBD2 | TRBJ2-1
TGTGCCAGCAGCCCGACTAGCGGGACCCCCTACGAGCAGTACTTC | CASSPTSGTPYEQYF | NA | TRBV5-4 | TRBD2 | TRBJ2-7
TGCGCCAGCAGCCGGCTAGCTGGTAGTGAGCAGTTCTTC | CASSRLAGSEQFF | NA | TRBV4-3 | NA | TRBJ2-1
TGTGCCAGCTCACCCCTAGGGAGGGCCTTGAACACTGAAGCTTTCTTT | CASSPLGRALNTEAFF | NA | TRBV18 | NA | TRBJ1-1
TGTGCCAGCAGCCACTCGGACAGGCCCTTGAACACTGAAGCTTTCTTT | CASSHSDRPLNTEAFF | NA | TRBV5-5 | TRBD1 | TRBJ1-1
TGTGCCAGCAGCATCGGACAGGGAGAAGCTTTCTTT | CASSIGQGEAFF | NA | TRBV9 | TRBD1 | TRBJ1-1
TGTGCCAGCAGTTACTCGAGTATACTAGCTCTTCACGAGCAGTACTTC | CASSYSSILALHEQYF | NA | TRBV6-2/TRBV6-3 | NA | TRBJ2-7
TGTGCCAGCAGTTGGGATAGAAGGGGTACCGGGGAGCTGTTTTTT | CASSWDRRGTGELFF | NA | TRBV6-2/TRBV6-3 | NA | TRBJ2-2
TGTGCCAGCACGGCGGGAGACTCATACACTGAAGCTTTCTTT | CASTAGDSYTEAFF | once | TRBV27 | NA | TRBJ1-1
TGTGCCAGCAACCGGGGGGTGAACACTGAAGCTTTCTTT | CASNRGVNTEAFF | NA | TRBV28 | NA | TRBJ1-1
TGCGCCAGCAGCCAACTGGGCCTCAATGAGCAGTTCTTC | CASSQLGLNEQFF | NA | TRBV4-1 | NA | TRBJ2-1
TGCGCCAGCAGCACCGGGACAAACTATGGCTACACCTTC | CASSTGTNYGYTF | few | TRBV5-1 | NA | TRBJ1-2
TGTGCCAGCAGCATTACAGGGGGCTACAGTGGAAACACCATATATTTT | CASSITGGYSGNTIYF | NA | TRBV9 | TRBD1 | TRBJ1-3
TGTGCCAGCAGCCCCCGACAGGGCCTGAACACTGAAGCTTTCTTT | CASSPRQGLNTEAFF | NA | TRBV9 | TRBD1 | TRBJ1-1
TGTGCCACCAGCAGAGACCAGGGGGCCCTGGATGAGCAGTTCTTC | CATSRDQGALDEQFF | NA | TRBV15 | TRBD1 | TRBJ2-1
TGCGCCAGCAGCCCGGCCCGGACTAGCGGGATAATGGAAGAGACCCAGTACTTC | CASSPARTSGIMEETQYF | NA | TRBV5-1 | TRBD2 | TRBJ2-5
TGTGCCAGCAGCCCTTCCGGAGGCACAGATACGCAGTATTTT | CASSPSGGTDTQYF | NA | TRBV7-3 | NA | TRBJ2-3
TGTGCCAGCAGCCAAGCTGGAGGCTACGGCTATGGCTACACCTTC | CASSQAGGYGYGYTF | NA | TRBV14 | NA | TRBJ1-2
TGTGCCAGCAGTGGCTCCATCCGGGACAGGGGAGGAAAACTGTTTTTT | CASSGSIRDRGGKLFF | NA | TRBV28 | TRBD1 | TRBJ1-4
TGTGCCAGCACGCAGACCAAAAACATTCAGTACTTC | CASTQTKNIQYF | NA | TRBV6-5 | NA | TRBJ2-4
TGTGCCAGCAGTGGGGGTTGGGGACAGGGCTACGAGCAGTACTTC | CASSGGWGQGYEQYF | NA | TRBV2 | TRBD1 | TRBJ2-7
TGTGCCAGCAGCTTAGGGACACACCTTTCAGGGGCCAACGTCCTGACTTTC | CASSLGTHLSGANVLTF | NA | TRBV5-8 | NA | TRBJ2-6
TGTGCCAGCAGTCTTGGACTAGCGGGAAACTCAATAAATGAGCAGTTCTTC | CASSLGLAGNSINEQFF | NA | TRBV14 | TRBD2 | TRBJ2-1
TGTGCCAGCAGTCCTCTGGGACAGGGATGGGCTGGGGCCAACGTCCTGACTTTC | CASSPLGQGWAGANVLTF | NA | TRBV27 | TRBD1 | TRBJ2-6
TGCGCCAGCAGCTTGGAGCGGCAGACGTACACTGAAGCTTTCTTT | CASSLERQTYTEAFF | NA | TRBV5-1 | NA | TRBJ1-1
TGTGCCAGCAGCTTAATACAGGGGGTCGGTAATTCACCCCTCCACTTT | CASSLIQGVGNSPLHF | NA | TRBV5-4 | TRBD1 | TRBJ1-6
TGTGCCAGCAGGTCCGGGGTACAGTCACCCCTCCACTTT | CASRSGVQSPLHF | NA | TRBV12-3/TRBV12-4 | NA | TRBJ1-6
TGTGCCACCAGTGAACGGACTAGCGGGAAATACAATGAGCAGTTCTTC | CATSERTSGKYNEQFF | NA | TRBV24-1 | TRBD2 | TRBJ2-1
TGTGCCAGCAGCTCGGGACTACCCACAGATACGCAGTATTTT | CASSSGLPTDTQYF | NA | TRBV7-3 | TRBD2 | TRBJ2-3
TGTGCCAGCAGCGCCGCCAGGGACTATGGCTACACCTTC | CASSAARDYGYTF | NA | TRBV6-5 | NA | TRBJ1-2
TGTGCCACCACCCGGGACTTGACTTACAATGAGCAGTTCTTC | CATTRDLTYNEQFF | NA | TRBV7-2 | NA | TRBJ2-1
TGCGCCAGCAGCTTGGGAGAGGACAGGGTAGGCTACACCTTC | CASSLGEDRVGYTF | NA | TRBV5-1 | TRBD1 | TRBJ1-2
TGCGCCAGCAGCCAGGACGACAGGGGCGGCAATGAGCAGTTCTTC | CASSQDDRGGNEQFF | NA | TRBV4-1 | TRBD1 | TRBJ2-1
TGTGCCAGCAGTTCGCAGAATCAGCCCCAGCATTTT | CASSSQNQPQHF | NA | TRBV12-3/TRBV12-4 | NA | TRBJ1-5